This T cell receptor (beta chain) was profiled in a study of blood T cell repertoires in COVID-19 (dated by TCRdb to the early 2020s). With respect to the entire study: The collaborator samples originated in the United States, Italy and Spain and spanned the acute and convalescent phases of COVID-19. The prospective study material was composed of cDNA or gDNA derived from T cells, B-cell-depleted T cells, or PBMCs. The dataset comprised deeply sampled blood TCRbeta repertoires from subjects exposed to, actively infected with, or recovered from COVID-19. The repertoires were released in a freely available public database intended as a resource for research on the immune response to SARS-CoV-2. Samples came from the ongoing ImmuneRACE study (first 160 participants) plus 1,254 subjects from 6 global collaborators. Sample metadata almost always included a de-identified subject ID, COVID-19 status, age in years and sex. Where HLA class I and class II types were available, the types were taken from metadata supplied by the sample provider, not from assay-based typing. Study-level results and caveats: Clinical and demographic metadata were provided uncurated, with the amount varying by source and participant.

One collaborating source in Seattle enrolled patients during active infection and followed them longitudinally through the course of disease. Whole blood was collected in K2EDTA tubes by collaborating institutions according to the institutions' own protocols. For TCRbeta analysis, collaborators shipped samples in one of three forms: frozen whole blood, isolated PBMCs, or DNA extracted from either of those sample types. TCRbeta CDR3 regions were amplified from genomic DNA using the immunoSEQ Assay, a bias-controlled multiplex PCR. On the study's bioinformatics: Within the assay, amplification of reference gene primers was used to estimate how many nucleated cells each sample contained. Sequence reads were collapsed and filtered to measure the absolute abundance of every unique TCRbeta CDR3 rearrangement. Productive Simpson clonality was computed per sample as the square root of Simpson's diversity index over productive rearrangements. TCRdb stores this immuneACCESS table with in-frame sequences only. Part of the clones is absent; in the studies checked, under half of the shortfall reflects unresolved V genes, and no reason is known for the rest. V and J calls and clone size are as listed in that table; D and trimming were resolved from the DNA. This sample lists a few hundred thousand clones; about 87% were detected once. Together, the top ten hold around 6.6% of the sample.

In the germline V gene (reference sequence), CDR1 corresponds to MNHEY and CDR2 to SMNVEV. From its cysteine to its phenylalanine, the CDR3 spans 14 amino acids. Only the CDR3 portion is preserved as DNA: 42 bases, with reading frame beginning at the first base. Deletion took 6 bases off V and 5 bases off J, with a span of 16 bases between the germline ends. This clone turned up a few times. The specificity of this receptor is unknown. Base qualities are not at hand, and no much larger clone is one base apart. Sequencing was performed on peripheral blood. The rearranged chain carries TRBV27 and TRBJ1-1, with no confidently assigned D gene. This receptor was identified in a woman aged 25 to 39 with COVID-19, enrolled during active disease. The CDR3 amino acid sequence is: CASRVAVDRTEAFF. The DNA sequence is TGTGCCAGCAGAGTTGCGGTAGATCGAACTGAAGCTTTCTTT.